This entry concerns a single T cell receptor beta chain. This CDR3 has 13 amino acids. Germline CDR1 MNHEY, CDR2 SVGAGI. V lost 7 bases, J lost 3 bases, and 2 bases stayed unmatched. The data stem from a study of blood T cell repertoires in COVID-19. Only in-frame clones appear in the TCRdb table, and some are missing; sequencing was by immunoSEQ multiplex PCR. The sample has under 85,000 clones, more than 70% seen once. The chain couples TRBV6-5 to TRBJ2-5; the match to TRBD2 covers 10 bases. The TCR sequence derives from an older man with acute or convalescent COVID-19. Sample: peripheral blood. CDR3 bases: TGTGCCAGCAAGCGGGGGGGGGAAGAGACCCAGTACTTC. This gives the protein CASKRGGEETQYF.